The sequence of this T cell receptor (beta chain) was determined in a study of multiple sclerosis patients with progressive multifocal leukoencephalopathy. General study findings and limits: No common TRBV or TRBJ usage or pairing appeared at PML.

Points on this clone: Its antigen remains unidentified.

The time point is: less than 15 months of natalizumab therapy. The V end was cut by 7 bases, the J end by 1 base, with 11 bases between. The CDR3 is 15 residues long. The V gene's germline CDR1 is MNHEY and CDR2 SMNVEV (reference sequence). The table came from immunoSEQ multiplex PCR; TCRdb's copy has only in-frame clones and leaves some out. This table has around 30,000 clones, 85% to 90% appearing once. Sequenced here: PBMCs, sampled from a patient treated with natalizumab. The rearrangement joins TRBV27 to TRBJ1-6; no definite D call. This TCR derives from a human donor with multiple sclerosis. CDR3 sequence reads: CASKEGFSYNSPLHF. CDR3 nucleotides: TGTGCCAGCAAAGAAGGATTTTCCTATAATTCACCCCTCCACTTT.